This TCR beta chain was sequenced during a study of cytomegalovirus exposure and HLA in healthy donors. For the study at large: A subsequent analysis reported that the 120 or so validation repertoires were produced on the same platform that had also been used for the roughly 700 first-cohort repertoires.

Separate from the approximately 730-subject first cohort, the roughly 130-subject validation cohort was the one that the donors belonged to. This clone was seen a single time. Antigen: not known. Study-wide findings and caveats: Rare sequences made up most TCRs, while some public TCRs were found in many donors. Investigators reported approximately 150 TCR beta chains as tied to cytomegalovirus.

Data came from immunoSEQ multiplex PCR; TCRdb stores just in-frame clones and leaves some out. The sample lists around 220,000 clones, approximately 80% occurring once. Germline V gene lookup returns CDR1 SGHNT and CDR2 YYREEE (reference sequence). The CDR3 consists of 16 residues. V lost 1 base and J lost 7; bases outside the gene matches: 14. The sequence was collected from a woman younger than 45 in good health and CMV-seropositive. The sequencing input was PBMCs. The V call is TRBV5-4, the J call TRBJ2-7; 7 bases map to TRBD2. In DNA, the CDR3 is TGTGCCAGCAGCTTGCGGTCCATGCGGGAGTCAAAAGAGCAGTACTTC. Translated: CASSLRSMRESKEQYF.